The rows below give T cell receptor beta chains drawn from one sample of a study of cytomegalovirus exposure and HLA in healthy donors. Clones were read by immunoSEQ multiplex PCR, and TCRdb kept only the in-frame ones, dropping some. The sample has a few hundred thousand clones; around 89% are singletons. Sequencing was performed on PBMCs. The receptors here all came from a woman between 18 and 29 years old in good health and CMV-seronegative. The CDR3 runs from the conserved cysteine through the conserved F or W. Fields, in order: CDR3 protein, CDR3 DNA, D gene, V gene, J gene, clone size. The D gene is left open where the match is weak. Size is omitted from some rows. Given values are once, few, many or a class for expanded clones.

cdr3_aa: CASSLERTRGTQYF; cdr3_nt: TGTGCCAGCAGCTTAGAAAGGACCAGGGGGACCCAGTACTTC; d_call: -; v_call: TRBV7-2; j_call: TRBJ2-5; clone_size: few
cdr3_aa: CASSLGSGGDYQETQYF; cdr3_nt: TGTGCCAGCAGCTTGGGTAGCGGGGGTGACTACCAAGAGACCCAGTACTTC; d_call: TRBD2; v_call: TRBV5-6; j_call: TRBJ2-5; clone_size: -
cdr3_aa: CASSLAGDLEQYF; cdr3_nt: TGTGCCAGCAGCTTAGCGGGGGATCTCGAGCAGTACTTC; d_call: TRBD2; v_call: TRBV9; j_call: TRBJ2-7; clone_size: -
cdr3_aa: CSVRSRDSLIAKNIQYF; cdr3_nt: TGCAGCGTTCGGTCGCGGGACTCGTTAATAGCCAAAAACATTCAGTACTTC; d_call: -; v_call: TRBV29-1; j_call: TRBJ2-4; clone_size: -
cdr3_aa: CASSSGVSTDTQYF; cdr3_nt: TGTGCCAGCAGCTCCGGGGTGAGCACAGATACGCAGTATTTT; d_call: -; v_call: TRBV11-3; j_call: TRBJ2-3; clone_size: -
cdr3_aa: CSTRDRGNGYTF; cdr3_nt: TGCAGCACCCGGGACAGGGGCAATGGCTACACCTTC; d_call: TRBD1; v_call: TRBV29-1; j_call: TRBJ1-2; clone_size: -
cdr3_aa: CASSFTGEGLDTQYF; cdr3_nt: TGTGCCAGCAGCTTCACGGGGGAGGGATTAGATACGCAGTATTTT; d_call: TRBD2; v_call: TRBV11-2; j_call: TRBJ2-3; clone_size: -
cdr3_aa: CASSRDRGNTGELFF; cdr3_nt: TGCGCCAGCAGCCGGGACAGGGGGAACACCGGGGAGCTGTTTTTT; d_call: TRBD1; v_call: TRBV5-1; j_call: TRBJ2-2; clone_size: -
cdr3_aa: CASSSPGASGGYNEQFF; cdr3_nt: TGTGCCAGCAGCTCTCCCGGGGCTAGCGGGGGTTACAATGAGCAGTTCTTC; d_call: TRBD2; v_call: TRBV9; j_call: TRBJ2-1; clone_size: -
cdr3_aa: CASTGLAGYEQFF; cdr3_nt: TGTGCCAGCACAGGGCTAGCGGGATATGAGCAGTTCTTC; d_call: TRBD2; v_call: TRBV6-5; j_call: TRBJ2-1; clone_size: -
cdr3_aa: CASSFPGKTEQFF; cdr3_nt: TGTGCCAGCAGTTTTCCGGGTAAAACTGAGCAGTTCTTC; d_call: -; v_call: TRBV28; j_call: TRBJ2-1; clone_size: -
cdr3_aa: CASTPGAPKGYTF; cdr3_nt: TGTGCCAGCACCCCAGGGGCCCCAAAAGGCTACACCTTC; d_call: -; v_call: TRBV5-4; j_call: TRBJ1-2; clone_size: -
cdr3_aa: CASSLEGQGPLNYGYTF; cdr3_nt: TGCGCCAGCAGCTTGGAGGGACAGGGTCCGTTGAACTATGGCTACACCTTC; d_call: TRBD1; v_call: TRBV5-1; j_call: TRBJ1-2; clone_size: -
cdr3_aa: CASSEPEVGTKNIQYF; cdr3_nt: TGTGCCAGCAGTGAACCGGAGGTGGGGACCAAAAACATTCAGTACTTC; d_call: -; v_call: TRBV6-1; j_call: TRBJ2-4; clone_size: -
cdr3_aa: CASSPSGGSSEKLFF; cdr3_nt: TGCGCCAGCAGCCCCTCTGGGGGGAGTAGTGAAAAACTGTTTTTT; d_call: -; v_call: TRBV5-1; j_call: TRBJ1-4; clone_size: once
cdr3_aa: CASSGGRAGNQPQHF; cdr3_nt: TGTGCCAGCAGTGGGGGCAGAGCCGGCAATCAGCCCCAGCATTTT; d_call: -; v_call: TRBV2; j_call: TRBJ1-5; clone_size: -
cdr3_aa: CASSRETAANYGYTF; cdr3_nt: TGTGCCAGCAGTCGCGAGACAGCCGCTAACTATGGCTACACCTTC; d_call: -; v_call: TRBV28; j_call: TRBJ1-2; clone_size: few
cdr3_aa: CASSQERGGGTDTQYF; cdr3_nt: TGCGCCAGCAGCCAAGAGCGAGGGGGCGGCACAGATACGCAGTATTTT; d_call: TRBD1; v_call: TRBV4-1; j_call: TRBJ2-3; clone_size: -
cdr3_aa: CASNLRGQIYNEQFF; cdr3_nt: TGTGCCAGCAACCTCAGGGGACAAATCTACAATGAGCAGTTCTTC; d_call: -; v_call: TRBV7-9; j_call: TRBJ2-1; clone_size: -
cdr3_aa: CASSYSSGGGTEAFF; cdr3_nt: TGTGCCAGCAGTTACTCCTCGGGGGGAGGCACTGAAGCTTTCTTT; d_call: -; v_call: TRBV6-5; j_call: TRBJ1-1; clone_size: -
cdr3_aa: CSVESSYNEQFF; cdr3_nt: TGCAGCGTTGAATCTTCCTACAATGAGCAGTTCTTC; d_call: -; v_call: TRBV29-1; j_call: TRBJ2-1; clone_size: -
cdr3_aa: CASSDGTGVYNEQFF; cdr3_nt: TGCGCCAGCAGCGATGGGACAGGGGTGTACAATGAGCAGTTCTTC; d_call: TRBD1; v_call: TRBV5-1; j_call: TRBJ2-1; clone_size: -
cdr3_aa: CASSPGQGADFYGYTF; cdr3_nt: TGCGCCAGCAGTCCCGGACAGGGGGCGGATTTTTATGGCTACACCTTC; d_call: TRBD1; v_call: TRBV4-3; j_call: TRBJ1-2; clone_size: -
cdr3_aa: CASSLVSGVRGTDTQYF; cdr3_nt: TGTGCCAGCAGCTTAGTATCGGGGGTCAGAGGCACAGATACGCAGTATTTT; d_call: -; v_call: TRBV7-8; j_call: TRBJ2-3; clone_size: few
cdr3_aa: CASSSRGLEATDTQYF; cdr3_nt: TGTGCCAGCAGCTCGAGGGGACTAGAGGCCACAGATACGCAGTATTTT; d_call: TRBD2; v_call: TRBV13; j_call: TRBJ2-3; clone_size: -
cdr3_aa: CASSLESGKQYF; cdr3_nt: TGTGCCAGCAGCCTAGAATCAGGAAAGCAGTACTTC; d_call: -; v_call: TRBV9; j_call: TRBJ2-7; clone_size: -
cdr3_aa: CSVESGGNTIYF; cdr3_nt: TGCAGCGTTGAAAGTGGCGGAAACACCATATATTTT; d_call: -; v_call: TRBV29-1; j_call: TRBJ1-3; clone_size: -
cdr3_aa: CASSLGEGPEAFF; cdr3_nt: TGTGCCAGCAGCTTGGGAGAGGGCCCGGAAGCTTTCTTT; d_call: -; v_call: TRBV5-6; j_call: TRBJ1-1; clone_size: once
cdr3_aa: CASSSPRLAIEQYF; cdr3_nt: TGTGCCAGCAGTTCCCCGAGACTAGCGATCGAGCAGTACTTC; d_call: TRBD2; v_call: TRBV6-5; j_call: TRBJ2-7; clone_size: -
cdr3_aa: CASSGGFYYEQYF; cdr3_nt: TGTGCCAGCAGTGGCGGGTTTTACTACGAGCAGTACTTC; d_call: -; v_call: TRBV6-1; j_call: TRBJ2-7; clone_size: few
cdr3_aa: CASSLVAGLVNEQFF; cdr3_nt: TGTGCCAGCAGTTTGGTAGCGGGGTTAGTCAATGAGCAGTTCTTC; d_call: TRBD2; v_call: TRBV27; j_call: TRBJ2-1; clone_size: -
cdr3_aa: CASNPGEAFF; cdr3_nt: TGTGCCAGCAATCCCGGGGAAGCTTTCTTT; d_call: -; v_call: TRBV5-8; j_call: TRBJ1-1; clone_size: -
cdr3_aa: CASSRTGTPYEQYF; cdr3_nt: TGTGCCAGCAGCAGGACAGGGACACCCTACGAGCAGTACTTC; d_call: TRBD1; v_call: TRBV14; j_call: TRBJ2-7; clone_size: -
cdr3_aa: CASSQDRDYTF; cdr3_nt: TGTGCCAGCAGCCAGGACAGGGACTACACCTTC; d_call: TRBD1; v_call: TRBV5-6; j_call: TRBJ1-2; clone_size: few